The rows below give T cell receptor beta chains drawn from one sample of a study of T-cell reconstitution after alpha-beta-depleted transplantation in children. TCRdb re-called the PCR reads through MiXCR, storing one row per CDR3 protein. The sample shows some 450,000 distinct CDR3 sequences, over 40% of them seen only once. Here the sequenced sample was PBMCs, taken before TCRalphabeta/CD19-depleted stem cell transplant. The receptor set was obtained from a girl aged 2-10 years with aplastic anemia, due to receive a stem cell transplant. CDR3s include the opening cysteine and the closing phenylalanine or tryptophan. Each record gives: V gene, clone size, D gene, J gene, CDR3 length, CDR3 protein, CDR3 DNA. D genes are given only for firm matches. Clone sizes are given selectively: once, few, many, or a class where the clone is expanded.

TRBV3-1,.,.,TRBJ1-5,13,CASGTGVYQPQHF,TGTGCCAGCGGTACAGGAGTGTATCAGCCCCAGCATTTT
TRBV21-1,.,.,TRBJ1-3,17,CASSRRSMGLLGNTIYF,TGTGCCAGCAGCCGACGCAGCATGGGACTTCTCGGAAACACCATATATTTT
TRBV12-3/TRBV12-4,once,TRBD2,TRBJ2-2,16,CASIWAGGRETGELFF,TGTGCCAGCATTTGGGCGGGGGGCCGGGAAACCGGGGAGCTGTTTTTT
TRBV21-1,few,.,TRBJ2-5,17,CASSKEDLTGFQETQYF,TGTGCCAGCAGCAAAGAGGACCTAACAGGGTTCCAAGAGACCCAGTACTTC
TRBV20-1,.,.,TRBJ1-1,18,CSARGGGQGPVAWTEAFF,TGCAGTGCTAGAGGGGGAGGGCAGGGGCCCGTGGCTTGGACTGAAGCTTTCTTT
TRBV28,.,.,TRBJ1-2,12,CASITGPYGYTF,TGTGCCAGCATCACGGGGCCCTATGGCTACACCTTC
TRBV5-1,.,.,TRBJ2-7,13,CASGEDRRSEQYF,TGTGCCAGCGGCGAGGATAGGAGAAGTGAGCAGTACTTC
TRBV11-2,.,.,TRBJ1-2,17,CASSLTAGGISLYGYTF,TGTGCCAGCAGTCTCACGGCAGGTGGGATTTCCCTCTATGGCTACACCTTC
TRBV5-1,.,.,TRBJ2-7,15,CASSVYPGASYEQYF,TGCGCCAGCAGCGTATATCCAGGGGCCTCCTACGAGCAGTACTTC
TRBV29-1,few,.,TRBJ2-1,16,CSVHWRLTSRDNEQFF,TGCAGCGTTCACTGGCGCCTTACATCTAGGGATAATGAGCAGTTCTTC
TRBV2,.,TRBD1,TRBJ1-1,13,CASSPDRGPEAFF,TGTGCCAGCAGCCCGGACAGGGGCCCTGAAGCTTTCTTT
TRBV14,.,TRBD1,TRBJ2-1,13,CASSQTGGNEQFF,TGTGCCAGCAGCCAAACAGGGGGCAATGAGCAGTTCTTC
TRBV20-1,few,TRBD2,TRBJ2-1,13,CSAPSGPYNEQFF,TGCAGTGCCCCTAGCGGGCCATACAATGAGCAGTTCTTC
TRBV9,.,TRBD1,TRBJ2-7,16,CASSRSDQGAPYEQYF,TGTGCCAGCAGCAGGTCAGACCAGGGGGCCCCCTACGAGCAGTACTTC
TRBV20-1,few,.,TRBJ2-3,16,CSAREVRLSISDTQYF,TGCAGTGCTAGAGAAGTGAGACTATCTATTTCAGATACGCAGTATTTT
TRBV27,many,.,TRBJ1-1,15,CAGGGIHLMNTEAFF,TGTGCCGGGGGGGGTATCCACCTCATGAACACTGAAGCTTTCTTT
TRBV5-1,.,.,TRBJ1-3,15,CASSLGPGTGNTIYF,TGCGCCAGCAGCTTAGGCCCCGGGACAGGAAACACCATATATTTT
TRBV12-3/TRBV12-4,.,.,TRBJ2-6,15,CASSLSGTGANVLTF,TGTGCCAGCAGTTTAAGCGGAACTGGGGCCAACGTCCTGACTTTC
TRBV7-9,few,.,TRBJ1-5,14,CASSSTHSNQPQHF,TGTGCCAGCAGCTCGACACATAGCAATCAGCCCCAGCATTTT
TRBV7-9,few,.,TRBJ2-1,15,CASSPGISSYNEQFF,TGTGCCAGCAGCCCGGGTATTAGCTCCTACAATGAGCAGTTCTTC
TRBV9,.,.,TRBJ2-1,12,CASSKGTRGQFF,TGTGCCAGCAGCAAGGGGACTCGAGGGCAGTTCTTC
TRBV5-1,many,TRBD1,TRBJ2-7,14,CASSFRQGDYEQYF,TGTGCCAGCAGCTTTCGACAGGGTGACTACGAGCAGTACTTC
TRBV29-1,few,TRBD1,TRBJ2-7,14,CSVEGWTGGREQYF,TGCAGCGTTGAAGGGTGGACAGGGGGCCGTGAGCAGTACTTC
TRBV6-2/TRBV6-3,few,TRBD1,TRBJ1-2,13,CASSYDRGPGYTF,TGTGCCAGCAGTTACGACAGGGGGCCTGGCTACACCTTC
TRBV10-2,few,.,TRBJ2-7,15,CASSESLGQSYEQYF,TGCGCCAGCAGTGAGTCCCTAGGACAGTCCTACGAGCAGTACTTC
TRBV6-5,few,.,TRBJ2-6,14,CASSLISGANVLTF,TGTGCCAGCAGTTTGATCTCTGGGGCCAACGTCCTGACTTTC
TRBV28,few,.,TRBJ1-5,16,CASSLLRLGQNQPQHF,TGTGCCAGCAGTTTACTTAGGCTAGGGCAGAATCAGCCCCAGCATTTT
TRBV6-5,.,.,TRBJ1-1,15,CASSYRSTGNTEAFF,TGTGCCAGCAGTTACCGTTCGACAGGGAACACTGAAGCTTTCTTT
TRBV6-6,.,.,TRBJ1-1,12,CASSYGTAEAFF,TGTGCCAGCAGTTACGGGACGGCAGAAGCTTTCTTT
TRBV20-1,many,TRBD2,TRBJ2-3,17,CSARDSRGLAGVDTQYF,TGCAGTGCTAGAGATTCGCGCGGACTAGCGGGAGTCGATACGCAGTATTTT
TRBV6-2/TRBV6-3,.,.,TRBJ2-7,16,CASSYYSAQQPLRKYF,TGTGCCAGCAGTTATTATTCGGCACAACAACCTCTACGGAAGTACTTC
TRBV27,.,.,TRBJ2-5,14,CASSLGRVPETQYF,TGTGCCAGCAGTTTAGGCCGGGTCCCAGAGACCCAGTACTTC
TRBV5-1,few,.,TRBJ1-2,19,CASSLAGPRQGWPPYGYTF,TGCGCCAGCAGCTTGGCCGGGCCCCGTCAGGGTTGGCCTCCCTATGGCTACACCTTC
TRBV12-3/TRBV12-4,.,TRBD1,TRBJ2-2,14,CASSRTGNTGELFF,TGTGCCAGCAGTCGGACAGGGAACACCGGGGAGCTGTTTTTT
TRBV3-1,.,.,TRBJ2-3,14,CASSQFSSTDTQYF,TGTGCCAGCAGCCAGTTTAGCTCCACAGATACGCAGTATTTT
TRBV20-1,.,.,TRBJ2-5,14,CSAPSRGGQETQYF,TGCAGTGCCCCATCCCGGGGAGGCCAAGAGACCCAGTACTTC
TRBV27,many,.,TRBJ1-2,13,CASSFSDLYGYTF,TGTGCCAGCAGTTTTTCCGACCTCTATGGCTACACCTTC
TRBV7-9,many,TRBD1,TRBJ2-1,16,CASSPAGRTGLDEQFF,TGTGCCAGCAGCCCTGCAGGGAGGACAGGGCTCGATGAGCAGTTCTTC
TRBV11-2,few,.,TRBJ2-4,14,CASSLAHLGNIQYF,TGTGCCAGCAGCTTAGCCCATTTGGGAAACATTCAGTACTTC
TRBV7-7,.,.,TRBJ2-1,13,CASSHSVGDEQFF,TGTGCTAGCAGCCATAGCGTCGGGGATGAGCAGTTCTTC
TRBV6-1,.,.,TRBJ2-7,13,CASGGYSSYEQYF,TGTGCCAGCGGGGGGTACAGCTCCTACGAGCAGTACTTC
TRBV5-1,.,TRBD1,TRBJ2-5,17,CASSLGRRVQGQETQYF,TGCGCCAGCAGCTTGGGTAGGAGAGTACAGGGGCAAGAGACCCAGTACTTC
TRBV6-5,many,.,TRBJ1-2,13,CASVSEGPVVYTF,TGTGCCAGCGTCTCGGAGGGACCTGTGGTCTACACCTTC
TRBV5-5,.,TRBD1,TRBJ2-3,16,CASKPTGLDPTDTQYF,TGTGCCAGCAAACCGACAGGGCTCGACCCCACAGATACGCAGTATTTT
TRBV12-3/TRBV12-4,many,TRBD1,TRBJ1-2,14,CASSRTGEVVGYTF,TGTGCCAGCAGTCGAACAGGGGAGGTGGTTGGCTACACCTTC
TRBV5-5,few,.,TRBJ2-2,12,CASSLVGGELFF,TGTGCCAGCAGCTTGGTGGGCGGGGAGCTGTTTTTT
TRBV20-1,few,.,TRBJ1-3,16,CSAPQPQGYSGNTIYF,TGCAGTGCCCCCCAACCGCAGGGTTACTCTGGAAACACCATATATTTT
TRBV5-1,.,TRBD2,TRBJ2-1,15,CASSQLAGNYNEQFF,TGCGCCAGCAGCCAACTAGCGGGCAACTACAATGAGCAGTTCTTC
TRBV4-1,.,.,TRBJ2-2,15,CASSQVAGWTGELFF,TGCGCCAGCAGCCAAGTCGCGGGGTGGACCGGGGAGCTGTTTTTT
TRBV5-1,.,.,TRBJ2-3,14,CASSRDTGPDTQYF,TGCGCCAGCAGCCGGGACACCGGTCCAGATACGCAGTATTTT
TRBV20-1,.,TRBD2,TRBJ2-1,18,CSARDRGTSGRYNNEQFF,TGCAGTGCTAGAGATCGAGGGACTAGCGGGAGGTATAACAATGAGCAGTTCTTC
TRBV12-3/TRBV12-4,many,.,TRBJ2-3,13,CASLAWSTDTQYF,TGTGCCAGCCTAGCGTGGAGCACAGATACGCAGTATTTT
TRBV20-1,many,TRBD1,TRBJ2-1,14,CSATNRGQYNEQFF,TGCAGTGCTACCAACAGGGGTCAGTACAATGAGCAGTTCTTC
TRBV20-1,many,.,TRBJ2-1,18,CSARDSRGARGLYNEQFF,TGCAGTGCTAGAGATAGTAGGGGCGCCAGGGGCTTGTACAATGAGCAGTTCTTC
TRBV18,few,.,TRBJ1-4,14,CASSPRSTNEKLFF,TGTGCCAGCTCACCAAGGTCTACTAATGAAAAACTGTTTTTT
TRBV7-6,.,.,TRBJ2-7,13,CASSLAGTSEQYF,TGTGCCAGCAGCTTAGCGGGGACTTCCGAGCAGTACTTC
TRBV19,.,TRBD2,TRBJ2-1,14,CASTRGLAGNEQFF,TGTGCCAGTACCCGCGGACTAGCAGGGAATGAGCAGTTCTTC
TRBV5-1,.,.,TRBJ1-6,13,CASRVTGNSPLHF,TGCGCCAGCAGGGTGACGGGGAATTCACCCCTCCACTTT
TRBV5-1,once,.,TRBJ2-3,14,CASRAGGPADTQYF,TGCGCCAGCAGGGCCGGAGGGCCGGCAGATACGCAGTATTTT